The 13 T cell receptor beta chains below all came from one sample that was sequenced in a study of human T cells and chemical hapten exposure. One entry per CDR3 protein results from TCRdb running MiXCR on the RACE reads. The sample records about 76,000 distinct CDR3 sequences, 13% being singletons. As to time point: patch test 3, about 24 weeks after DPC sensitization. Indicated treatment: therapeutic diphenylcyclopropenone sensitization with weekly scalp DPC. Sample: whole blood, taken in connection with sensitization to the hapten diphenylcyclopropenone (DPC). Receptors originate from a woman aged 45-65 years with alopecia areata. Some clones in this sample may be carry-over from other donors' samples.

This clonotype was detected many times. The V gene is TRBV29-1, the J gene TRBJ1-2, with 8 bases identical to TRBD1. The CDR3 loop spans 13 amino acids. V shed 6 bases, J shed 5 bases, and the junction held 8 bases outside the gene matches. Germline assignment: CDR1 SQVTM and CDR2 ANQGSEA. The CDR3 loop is CSVTGTGAYGYTF. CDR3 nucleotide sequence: TGCAGCGTGACCGGGACAGGTGCATATGGCTACACCTTC.

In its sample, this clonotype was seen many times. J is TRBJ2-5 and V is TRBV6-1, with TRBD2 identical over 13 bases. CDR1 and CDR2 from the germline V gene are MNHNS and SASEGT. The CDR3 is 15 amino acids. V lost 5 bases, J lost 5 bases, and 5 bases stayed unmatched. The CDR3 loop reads CASSPTSGRIETQYF. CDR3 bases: TGTGCCAGCAGTCCGACTAGCGGGAGGATCGAGACCCAGTACTTC.

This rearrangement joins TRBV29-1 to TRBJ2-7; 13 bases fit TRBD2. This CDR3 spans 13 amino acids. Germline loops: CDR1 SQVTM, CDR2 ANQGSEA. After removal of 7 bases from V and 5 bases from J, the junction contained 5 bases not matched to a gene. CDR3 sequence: CSAKGLAGDEQYF. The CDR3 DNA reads TGCAGCGCTAAAGGACTAGCGGGAGACGAGCAGTACTTC.

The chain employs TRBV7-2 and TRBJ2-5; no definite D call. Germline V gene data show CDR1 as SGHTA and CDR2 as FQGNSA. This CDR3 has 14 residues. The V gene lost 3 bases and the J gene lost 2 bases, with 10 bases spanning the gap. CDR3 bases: TGTGCCAGCAGCTTTCGTACCCGTCAAGAGACCCAGTACTTC. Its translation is CASSFRTRQETQYF.

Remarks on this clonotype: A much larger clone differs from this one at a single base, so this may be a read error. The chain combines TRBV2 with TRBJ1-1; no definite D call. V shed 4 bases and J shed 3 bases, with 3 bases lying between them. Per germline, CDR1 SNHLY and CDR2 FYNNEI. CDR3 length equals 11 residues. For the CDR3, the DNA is TGTGCCAGCAGTGGGGACACTGAAGCTTTCTTT. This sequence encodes CASSGDTEAFF.

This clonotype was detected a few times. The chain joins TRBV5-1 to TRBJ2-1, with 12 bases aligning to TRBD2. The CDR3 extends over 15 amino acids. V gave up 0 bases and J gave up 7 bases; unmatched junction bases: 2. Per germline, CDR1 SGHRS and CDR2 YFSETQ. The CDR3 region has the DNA TGCGCCAGCAGCTTGGGCCTAGCGGGAGGGAATGAGCAGTTCTTC. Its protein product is CASSLGLAGGNEQFF.

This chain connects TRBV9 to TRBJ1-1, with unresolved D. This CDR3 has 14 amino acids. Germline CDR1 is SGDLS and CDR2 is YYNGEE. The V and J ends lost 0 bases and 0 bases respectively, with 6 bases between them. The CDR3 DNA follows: TGTGCCAGCAGCGTAGAGGAGATGAACACTGAAGCTTTCTTT. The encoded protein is CASSVEEMNTEAFF.

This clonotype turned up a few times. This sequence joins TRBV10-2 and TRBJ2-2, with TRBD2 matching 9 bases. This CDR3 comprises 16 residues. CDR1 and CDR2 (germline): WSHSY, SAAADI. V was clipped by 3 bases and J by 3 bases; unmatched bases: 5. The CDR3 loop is CASSDLAGVHTGELFF. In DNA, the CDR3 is TGCGCCAGCAGTGATTTAGCGGGAGTGCACACCGGGGAGCTGTTTTTT.

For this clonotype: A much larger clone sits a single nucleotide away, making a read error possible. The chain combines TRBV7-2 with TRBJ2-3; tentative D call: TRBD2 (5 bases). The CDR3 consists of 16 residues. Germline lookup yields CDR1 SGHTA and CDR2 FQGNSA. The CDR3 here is CASSLFLGPSIDTQYF. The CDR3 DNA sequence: TGTGCCAGCAGCCTATTCTTGGGTCCTAGCATAGATACGCAGTATTTT.

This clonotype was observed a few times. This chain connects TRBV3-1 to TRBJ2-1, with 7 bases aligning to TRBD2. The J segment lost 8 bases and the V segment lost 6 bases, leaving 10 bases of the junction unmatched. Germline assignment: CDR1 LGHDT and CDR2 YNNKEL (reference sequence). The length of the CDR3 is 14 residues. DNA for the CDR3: TGTGCCAGCAGGCCAAGAGGGAGGGCCGATGAGCAGTTCTTC. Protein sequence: CASRPRGRADEQFF.

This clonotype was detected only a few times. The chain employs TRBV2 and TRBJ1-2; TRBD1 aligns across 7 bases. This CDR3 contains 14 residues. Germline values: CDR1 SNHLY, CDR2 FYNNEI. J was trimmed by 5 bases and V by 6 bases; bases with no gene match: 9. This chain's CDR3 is CASREQGPRYGYTF. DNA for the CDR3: TGTGCCAGCAGGGAACAGGGGCCGCGGTATGGCTACACCTTC.

CDR3 sequence (DNA): TGTGCCAGCAGGGAGACAGGGTTGGGAGAGCAGTACTTC. Protein product: CASRETGLGEQYF. The V and J genes are TRBV12-3 or TRBV12-4 and TRBJ2-7; 7 nucleotides line up with TRBD1. This CDR3 spans 13 amino acids. V shed 6 bases, J shed 7 bases, and the junction held 9 bases outside the gene matches.

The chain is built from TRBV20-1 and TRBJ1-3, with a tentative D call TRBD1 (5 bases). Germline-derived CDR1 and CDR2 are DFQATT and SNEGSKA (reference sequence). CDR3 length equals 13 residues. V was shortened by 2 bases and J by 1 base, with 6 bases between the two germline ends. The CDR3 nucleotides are TGCAGTGCTAGAAAGGGGTCTGGAAACACCATATATTTT. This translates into CSARKGSGNTIYF.